This T cell receptor beta chain emerged from a study of cytomegalovirus exposure and HLA in healthy donors (dated 2017 in TCRdb). Regarding the research as a whole: An earlier analysis of roughly 500 of the donors reported 276 Gb of sequence data and 117 million unique TCR beta sequences obtained from 150 million to 200 million T cells. Donor age, sex, ethnicity and CMV serostatus were compiled together with the repertoire data. Around 330 gigabases of sequencing data and around 80 million unique TCR sequences made up an early release that covered around 640 HLA-typed donors. Because of strong linkage in the cohort, five DR-DQ haplotypes were treated as single units for association and clustering. An earlier analysis of several hundred of the donors applied high-throughput TCR beta sequencing to assess whether each TCR beta V gene segment acted as functional or pseudogenic. To study patterns of TCR occurrence, a later analysis re-analyzed previously published TCR beta repertoires from hundreds of donors and added high-resolution HLA genotyping. In addition to the first cohort of approximately 650 subjects, a separate validation cohort of 120 different subjects was used. The T cell repertoires of under 750 subjects were profiled by immunosequencing and related to cytomegalovirus serostatus. The number of typed donors differed by locus: roughly 629-640 for A, B, C, DRB1 and DQB1; approximately 520 for DQA1; around 580 for DPA1; and about 450 for DPB1. Both class I and class II loci were covered by HLA typing, at four-digit resolution. On average, roughly 250,000 unique TCR beta nucleotide sequences were sequenced per donor among 350 to 400 genotyped donors of the cohort, with 15% to 20% of those sequences being non-productive. A later genetic analysis used genome-wide SNP genotypes for about 55% of the 666 donors, treating that subset as a discovery cohort. Of the roughly 390 genotyped donors, approximately 83% fell in the genetic ancestry cluster associated with self-reported Caucasian donors. The study combined high-throughput TCR immunosequencing, statistical association of individual TCRs with disease status, and machine learning to predict cytomegalovirus infection status. All discovery cohort repertoires had been generated using a single sequencing platform. The study aimed to test whether signatures of past pathogen exposure could be identified by cataloging public T cell receptors. Rather than using new phenotypic data, the later analysis identified candidate immune exposures from TCR beta sequences and from how often those sequences occurred across donors. Points the paper makes about the study in general: A cluster of highly shared sequence variants was judged likely to be a technical artifact of the sequencing pipeline. Because counts were too low, more than 15 rarely observed V segments, including chromosome 9 orphons, were left out of the earlier analysis of a few hundred of the donors. The classifier was reported to diagnose cytomegalovirus status with high specificity and sensitivity in both the original and validation cohorts. At a false discovery rate of 0.05, a later analysis linked 16,951 TCR beta sequences to specific HLA alleles. Three of the identified cytomegalovirus-associated TCR beta chains were confirmed in vitro to be specific for cytomegalovirus antigens. In a later genetic analysis, fewer N-insertions in productive TCRs were reported among donors in an Asian-associated ancestry cluster than the roughly 700-donor mean. Broadly in line with IMGT annotations, most TCR beta V segments showed up in productive rearrangements about 87% or about 30% of the time in an earlier analysis of about 500 of the donors. Most TCR sequences were observed very rarely across donors, whereas some public TCRs were present in many individuals. Immune exposure information for the cohort was limited to CMV serostatus. A later genetic analysis associated a missense DCLRE1C variant with V-gene and J-gene trimming of TCR beta chains, and an independent cohort replicated the association. According to a later analysis, TCR association rates differed among HLA loci, with DRB1 alleles showing the most associated TCRs and HLA-C alleles showing the fewest. Strong co-occurrence of HLA alleles, especially DR and DQ, made assigning TCR associations to individual alleles difficult. Correlated functional status among segregating V segments might reflect linkage disequilibrium, but an unknown experimental factor could not be ruled out. Some IMGT-functional V segments, including TRBV6-2 and TRBV6-3, could not be told apart with the 87-base-pair reads, so those segments were excluded. HLA typing was unavailable for some donors at each locus, so association tests used only the typed subset. According to a later analysis, most CMV-associated TCR beta chains appeared to be HLA-restricted, and the HLA associations seemed to be driven largely by CMV exposure. The study listed 150 to 200 TCR beta chains as associated with cytomegalovirus. It was suggested by the authors that the approach could potentially be generalized to other disease states and immunological phenotypes. Presence/absence analyses assumed roughly uniform sequencing depth across donors, an assumption that may not hold. The cohort was sequenced for TCR beta chains only, and without alpha or paired-chain data the features that could be detected were limited. In a later analysis, several top co-occurrence clusters were reported to appear linked to parvovirus B19, influenza, CMV and Epstein-Barr virus. A further reported finding was that TCR beta sequences accurately predicted the HLA-A and HLA-B alleles for most subjects in the first cohort. Compared with equally common non-associated chains, HLA-associated TCR beta chains in a later analysis were more clonally expanded and had lower generation probabilities.

Libraries came from the immunoSEQ multiplex PCR assay. The multiplex PCR relied on a mix of 60 forward primers for TCR Vbeta segments and 13 reverse primers for TCR Jbeta segments. The CDR3 region of rearranged TCR beta genes was amplified from genomic DNA by a multiplex PCR assay. The amplified TCR beta libraries were sequenced on the Illumina HiSeq System as 87-base-pair reads. The paper's processing steps were these. Across the 500 to 850 repertoires, a later analysis counted about 81 million unique TCR beta chains, roughly 11 million of which were shared by at least two donors. Raw reads were error-corrected and collapsed into unique sequences by a nearest-neighbor algorithm in which closely related sequences were merged to remove PCR and sequencing errors. V, D and J gene segments were assigned by aligning CDR3 sequences to IMGT reference sequences. For a sequence to be retained, at least a six-nucleotide match to both a V gene segment and a J gene segment was required. Rearrangements were classified as productive when the CDR3 lacked stop codons and remained in frame with V and J, and all other rearrangements were classified as non-productive. CDR3 was defined according to IMGT convention as the region running from the second conserved V-encoded cysteine to the conserved J-encoded phenylalanine. In an earlier analysis of 587 of the donors, sequences lacking an unambiguous match to a single V gene segment were excluded. In an earlier analysis of 450 to 700 of the donors, V segments were called functional above 56.7% productive rearrangements and were called segregating when the between-donor standard deviation exceeded 5%. To diagnose cytomegalovirus status from the catalog of TCR beta chain sequences, a statistical classification framework was built. V and J gene assignment, in a later analysis, came from comparing TCR nucleotide sequences with IMGT/GENE-DB human TR gene sequences. The TCRdist pipeline was used in a later analysis to assign CDR3 sequences and most-parsimonious VDJ recombination scenarios. In a later analysis, each TCR beta chain was defined by its CDR3 amino acid sequence together with its V-gene family, and reads without a unique V-gene family were excluded. In a later analysis, 450 to 600 highly shared, low-generation-probability nucleotide sequences were removed to address suspected cross-contamination and a sequencing artifact. A later analysis calculated a clonal expansion index for each public chain from normalized within-repertoire ranks of inferred template counts. Generation probabilities in a later analysis came from a VDJ recombination model fitted to out-of-frame rearrangements, and those results were checked against IGoR. In a later analysis, hypergeometric tests were used to score TCR-TCR, TCR-HLA and TCR-CMV co-occurrence, with a repertoire-size bias correction applied to TCR pairs. To estimate false discovery rates, a later analysis permuted the HLA or CMV assignments 20 times. In a later analysis, co-occurring TCRs were grouped with DBSCAN, and TCRdist sequence similarity was added when clustering was performed within HLA-allele-positive subsets. For co-occurrence clustering, repertoires with fewer than 30,000 or more than 120,000 public chains were excluded, along with five or six repertoires with anomalous nucleotide sharing. TCRdb took this table from immuneACCESS and kept in-frame rearrangements with V and J called. Such tables lack part of the clones; where checked against another copy, unresolved V genes explain under half of the gap, and the rest is unexplained. V, J and clone size reflect that table, while D and trimming were determined from the DNA. This sample gives 130,000 or so clones in total; nearly 80% of them show up just once. Around 1% of the sample goes to the ten largest clones.

In total, roughly 670 healthy bone marrow donors made up the cohort. At the time of sampling, all cohort members were nominally healthy, though unrecorded immune exposures were likely present. The donor tested CMV seronegative and was one of the 352 seronegative cohort members. A peripheral blood sample was provided by each donor, and peripheral blood mononuclear cells were used for TCR beta sequencing. The Qiagen DNeasy Blood Extraction Kit was used to extract genomic DNA from the blood cell samples. In regard to this clone: Its antigen has not been determined. Per-base quality was not reported, and no clone a single base away is much larger than it.

Cut back by 4 bases and 8 bases, the V and J ends lie 15 bases apart. The germline V gene provides CDR1 SGHRS and CDR2 YFSETQ. The CDR3 goes from the cysteine to the phenylalanine over 13 residues. The sequence is cut down to CDR3 DNA, 39 bases in frame from base 1. The clonotype originates from a male donor in good health and CMV-seronegative. Recombination joined TRBV5-1 with TRBJ1-1; the D segment could be TRBD1, given 5 matching bases. Input material: PBMCs. The nucleotide sequence reads TGCGCCAGCAGCCGTACGGGGGAAGGGGAAGCTTTCTTT. It encodes CASSRTGEGEAFF.